A single sample is the source of the 32 T cell receptor beta chains below, sequenced in a study of shared clonotypes between healthy human individuals. Data came from immunoSEQ multiplex PCR; TCRdb stores just in-frame clones and leaves some out. The sample lists approximately 2.4 million clones, approximately 95% occurring once. The sample taken for sequencing was naive CD4+ T cells sorted from blood. Subset denoted: CD45RA+ positively selected. Receptor source: a man aged 18 to 35 in good health.

The chain recombines TRBV7-2 with TRBJ2-2; 9 bases map to TRBD2. This CDR3 region has 14 residues. Trimming cost V 6 bases and J 3 bases; bases outside gene matches: 2. Germline V gene sequence: CDR1 SGHTA, CDR2 FQGNSA. The CDR3: CASRLAGYTGELFF. CDR3 nucleotide sequence: TGTGCCAGCAGGCTAGCGGGGTACACCGGGGAGCTGTTTTTT.

The chain combines TRBV27 with TRBJ2-1, with D unclear. Germline V gene sequence: CDR1 MNHEY, CDR2 SMNVEV (reference sequence). This CDR3 is 12 amino acids long. The V gene lost 4 bases and the J gene lost 9 bases, with 10 bases spanning the gap. The DNA of the CDR3 is TGTGCCAGCAGTTCATTTGGCCGTGAGCAGTTCTTC. It encodes CASSSFGREQFF.

The CDR3 is CASSSVGQDTGELFF. CDR3 bases: TGTGCCAGCAGTTCGGTGGGACAGGACACCGGGGAGCTGTTTTTT. J is TRBJ2-2 and V is TRBV28; 8 bases are a match to TRBD1. Germline V gene sequence: CDR1 MDHEN, CDR2 SYDVKM. This CDR3 region has 15 residues. The junction had 4 bases not matched to a gene; V was cut back by 4 bases and J by 3 bases. Drawing the rest from reference TRBV28 and TRBJ2-2, the complete variable domain is DVKVTQSSRYLVKRTGEKVFLECVQDMDHENMFWYRQDPGLGLRLIYFSYDVKMKEKGDIPEGYSVSREKKERFSLILESASTNQTSMYLCASSSVGQDTGELFFGEGSRLTVL.

The chain links TRBV5-1 to TRBJ2-7; D is perhaps TRBD2 (7 bases). Trimming left V 0 bases short and J 2 bases short, with 15 bases between. Germline CDR1 and CDR2: SGHRS and YFSETQ. The CDR3 contains 16 residues. The CDR3 DNA reads TGCGCCAGCAGCTTGGCCGGGGGGCTCTCCCCCTACGAGCAGTACTTC. This encodes CASSLAGGLSPYEQYF.

The V and J genes are TRBV2 and TRBJ2-2; tentatively, D is TRBD1 or TRBD2 (5 bases each). The CDR3 is made up of 16 amino acids. V shed 6 bases and J shed 6 bases, with 20 bases lying between them. Germline CDR1 and CDR2: SNHLY and FYNNEI. The CDR3 spells CASSERDPRRPGELFF. The CDR3 DNA reads as TGTGCCAGCAGCGAAAGGGACCCCAGGAGGCCCGGGGAGCTGTTTTTT.

V gene TRBV11-3 combines with J gene TRBJ2-5; D is ambiguous. CDR3 length equals 16 residues. The V and J ends lost 5 bases and 4 bases respectively, with 20 bases between them. In germline, CDR1 is SGHNT, CDR2 YENEEA. Here the CDR3 DNA reads TGTGCCAGCAGCGGGGTACAAAGGGATTTTGGAGAGACCCAGTACTTC. Translated, it gives CASSGVQRDFGETQYF.

The chain is built from TRBV5-1 and TRBJ2-7; 13 bases fit TRBD2. Germline loops: CDR1 SGHRS, CDR2 YFSETQ. Trimming cost V 2 bases and J 2 bases; bases outside gene matches: 7. CDR3 length: 17 amino acids. The CDR3 bases are TGCGCCAGCAGCTTTGGACTAGCGGGAGCGCCGGCCTACGAGCAGTACTTC. As protein: CASSFGLAGAPAYEQYF.

This chain uses TRBV5-8 with TRBJ2-2, with 9 positions matching TRBD2. The ends lost 7 bases at V and 2 bases at J; junction bases unmatched: 3. Germline loops: CDR1 SGHTS, CDR2 YDEGEE. CDR3 length equals 14 residues. CDR3 coding DNA: TGTGCCAGCGGCCTAGCGGGAAACACCGGGGAGCTGTTTTTT. Translated: CASGLAGNTGELFF.

V is TRBV19 and J is TRBJ2-1; D uncertain. The CDR3 totals 13 residues. In germline, CDR1 is LNHDA, CDR2 SQIVND (reference sequence). The V end was cut by 7 bases, the J end by 7 bases, with 14 bases between. The DNA of the CDR3 is TGTGCCAGTACCGAACCTCTGCGGAATGAGCAGTTCTTC. Residues: CASTEPLRNEQFF.

The V gene is TRBV11-2, the J gene TRBJ2-2; 9 bases are shared with TRBD1. This CDR3 has 17 residues. CDR1 and CDR2 from the germline V gene are SGHAT and FQNNGV. With V trimmed by 3 bases and J by 4 bases, 9 bases remained unmatched. CDR3 DNA: TGTGCCAGCAGCTTGGCGGGACAGGGAGTCGGCACCGGGGAGCTGTTTTTT. Translated: CASSLAGQGVGTGELFF.

This clone was seen once. V is TRBV6-6 and J is TRBJ2-2; tentatively, D is TRBD1 (6 bases). Deletions cut 6 bases from V and 4 bases from J, with 12 bases between. The CDR3 is 14 residues long. The germline gives CDR1 MNHNY, CDR2 SVGAGI (reference sequence). CDR3 loop: CASRQGVGTGELFF. In DNA form, the CDR3 reads TGTGCCAGCAGACAGGGTGTTGGCACCGGGGAGCTGTTTTTT.

This chain links TRBV10-1 with TRBJ1-1; no clear D. In germline, CDR1 is WNHNN, CDR2 SYGVQD (reference sequence). The germline V and J ends were trimmed by 0 bases and 8 bases, with 10 bases remaining between them. The CDR3 sequence is 13 residues long. The CDR3 spells CASSESSRAEAFF. CDR3 nucleotide sequence: TGCGCCAGCAGTGAGTCCTCCCGAGCAGAAGCTTTCTTT.

V is TRBV27 and J is TRBJ1-2, with 7 bases aligning to TRBD1. This CDR3 has 14 amino acids. V lost 6 bases to trimming and J lost 8 bases; unmatched junction nucleotides: 12. The germline V gene has CDR1 MNHEY and CDR2 SMNVEV (reference sequence). CDR3 in DNA: TGTGCCAGCAGAGTCTCAGGGACACAGGGGGGCTACACCTTC. Protein sequence: CASRVSGTQGGYTF.

This clone has only one observation. This sequence joins TRBV19 and TRBJ2-7, with D perhaps given as TRBD1 or TRBD2 (6 bases each). The CDR3 has 15 amino acids. V shed 1 base and J shed 6 bases, with 16 bases lying between them. Looked up from germline, CDR1 is LNHDA and CDR2 is SQIVND (reference sequence). In DNA form, the CDR3 reads TGTGCCAGTAGTATAGGGCGGGACATCTTGGGCGAGCAGTACTTC. It specifies CASSIGRDILGEQYF. The whole variable domain, filled in from reference TRBV19 and TRBJ2-7, reads DGGITQSPKYLFRKEGQNVTLSCEQNLNHDAMYWYRQDPGQGLRLIYYSQIVNDFQKGDIAEGYSVSREKKESFPLTVTSAQKNPTAFYLCASSIGRDILGEQYFGPGTRLTVT.

The genes are TRBV19 and TRBJ2-1, with D perhaps being TRBD1 or TRBD2 (6 bases each). CDR3 size: 14 residues. Germline V gene data show CDR1 as LNHDA and CDR2 as SQIVND (reference sequence). Trimming shortened V by 4 bases and J by 13 bases, and 20 bases separated the two germline ends. CDR3 DNA: TGTGCCAGTAGTAAAGGACAGAACTGGGGGGATCAGTTCTTC. Protein product: CASSKGQNWGDQFF.

Regarding this clone: Other DNA sequences within the sample encode an identical CDR3. J is TRBJ2-5 and V is TRBV9; no firm D call. This CDR3 spans 14 amino acids. Trimming pared 0 bases from V and 1 base from J, leaving 7 bases between. Germline V gene lookup returns CDR1 SGDLS and CDR2 YYNGEE. In DNA form, the CDR3 reads TGTGCCAGCAGCGTAGGATCGCTCCAAGAGACCCAGTACTTC. Translated: CASSVGSLQETQYF.

The chain links TRBV30 to TRBJ2-5; D is unclear. V shed 5 bases and J shed 3 bases, with 13 bases lying between them. The CDR3 sequence is 13 residues long. Per germline, CDR1 GTSNPN and CDR2 SVGIG (reference sequence). The CDR3 spells CAWDQQIKETQYF. Here the CDR3 DNA reads TGTGCCTGGGACCAGCAGATTAAAGAGACCCAGTACTTC.

J is TRBJ2-5 and V is TRBV30, with D maybe TRBD2 (5 bases). Deletions cut 5 bases from V and 4 bases from J, with 17 bases between. This CDR3 comprises 14 residues. Germline CDR1 is GTSNPN and CDR2 is SVGIG (reference sequence). Here the CDR3 reads CAWGPRLASETQYF. The CDR3, as DNA: TGTGCCTGGGGGCCCCGGCTAGCCTCAGAGACCCAGTACTTC. The full variable domain, in which reference TRBV30 and TRBJ2-5 provide the parts outside the CDR3, is SQTIHQWPATLVQPVGSPLSLECTVEGTSNPNLYWYRQAAGRGLQLLFYSVGIGQISSEVPQNLSASRPQDRQFILSSKKLLLSDSGFYLCAWGPRLASETQYFGPGTRLLVL.

The chain carries TRBV18 and TRBJ2-5, with TRBD1 matching over 9 bases. Germline CDR1 KGHSH, CDR2 LQKENI. The CDR3 is made up of 16 amino acids. V gave up 6 bases and J gave up 5 bases; unmatched junction bases: 13. CDR3 sequence reads: CASSGSGTGTSETQYF. The CDR3 region has the DNA TGTGCCAGCTCTGGTTCCGGGACAGGGACGTCGGAGACCCAGTACTTC.

The chain combines TRBV19 with TRBJ2-2, with a weak D call TRBD2 (6 bases). Trimming stripped 7 bases from V and 1 base from J, with 16 bases between. In germline, CDR1 is LNHDA, CDR2 SQIVND (reference sequence). This CDR3 is built from 16 residues. The DNA of the CDR3 is TGTGCCAGTACCTCGGGGGAAGTTCGGAACACCGGGGAGCTGTTTTTT. Amino acid sequence: CASTSGEVRNTGELFF. Complete variable domain (other parts from reference TRBV19 and TRBJ2-2): DGGITQSPKYLFRKEGQNVTLSCEQNLNHDAMYWYRQDPGQGLRLIYYSQIVNDFQKGDIAEGYSVSREKKESFPLTVTSAQKNPTAFYLCASTSGEVRNTGELFFGEGSRLTVL.

The chain employs TRBV7-2 and TRBJ2-7; D possibly matches TRBD1 or TRBD2 (6 bases each). The CDR3 has 15 amino acids. V lost 5 bases, J lost 5 bases, and 19 bases lay in between. Germline V gene sequence: CDR1 SGHTA, CDR2 FQGNSA. Here the CDR3 DNA reads TGTGCCAGCAGCCTAGTAGGGGGGAGTTCCAACGAGCAGTACTTC. This codes for CASSLVGGSSNEQYF. The full variable domain, its missing parts supplied by reference TRBV7-2 and TRBJ2-7, is GAGVSQSPSNKVTEKGKDVELRCDPISGHTALYWYRQSLGQGLEFLIYFQGNSAPDKSGLPSDRFSAERTGGSVSTLTIQRTQQEDSAVYLCASSLVGGSSNEQYFGPGTRLTVT.

The chain uses TRBV6-1 and TRBJ1-1; no definite D call. CDR3 length: 14 amino acids. Per the germline V gene, CDR1 is MNHNS and CDR2 is SASEGT. Trimming left V 8 bases short and J 1 base short, with 14 bases between. The CDR3 sequence: CASGSSGGNTEAFF. The CDR3 nucleotides are TGTGCCAGCGGGTCCTCCGGTGGGAACACTGAAGCTTTCTTT.

The V call is TRBV7-9, the J call TRBJ1-1; D is unclear. CDR3 length: 13 residues. Per the germline V gene, CDR1 is SEHNR and CDR2 is FQNEAQ (reference sequence). V was cut by 3 bases and J by 5 bases, with 10 bases left in between. The DNA for the CDR3 is TGTGCCAGCAGCTTTGGGCAGCCTACTGAAGCTTTCTTT. Its protein is CASSFGQPTEAFF.

The gene calls are TRBV6-1 and TRBJ2-1; 10 positions match TRBD2. With 3 bases clipped from V and 7 bases from J, the junction kept 6 bases outside the gene matches. CDR3 length equals 15 residues. CDR1 is MNHNS and CDR2 is SASEGT in the germline V gene. The CDR3 DNA reads TGTGCCAGCAGTGAGGGGCTAGCGGGAGTTAATGAGCAGTTCTTC. This gives the protein CASSEGLAGVNEQFF.

V usage is TRBV28 and J usage is TRBJ2-7; TRBD1 matches 7 bases. Germline V gene lookup returns CDR1 MDHEN and CDR2 SYDVKM. The trim removed 6 bases at V and 7 bases at J, leaving 15 bases unmatched. The CDR3 sequence is 15 residues long. For the CDR3, the DNA is TGTGCCAGCAGGCCCGGGGCAGGGGGACCCCTGGAGCAGTACTTC. This encodes CASRPGAGGPLEQYF.

V is TRBV2 and J is TRBJ1-5; D might be TRBD1 (5 bases). Germline CDR1 reads SNHLY; CDR2 reads FYNNEI. Trimming took 0 bases from V and 2 from J, leaving 5 bases between them. CDR3 length: 14 residues. In nucleotides, the CDR3 is TGTGCCAGCAGTGAAGCGGGGGGCAATCAGCCCCAGCATTTT. It codes for CASSEAGGNQPQHF.

This clone occurred once. This chain joins TRBV5-8 and TRBJ2-4; D may be TRBD1 or TRBD2 (5 bases each). Germline V gene lookup returns CDR1 SGHTS and CDR2 YDEGEE. This CDR3 has 13 residues. Trimming pared 3 bases from V and 9 bases from J, leaving 13 bases between. CDR3 coding DNA: TGTGCCAGCAGCTCTCCGTATGGGGGCATTCAGTACTTC. Amino acids: CASSSPYGGIQYF.

The genes are TRBV19 and TRBJ2-7; the D is unclear. CDR1 is LNHDA and CDR2 is SQIVND in the germline V gene (reference sequence). CDR3 length: 13 amino acids. The germline V and J ends were trimmed by 5 bases and 1 base, with 9 bases remaining between them. The CDR3 reads CASSHDGSYEQYF. The DNA of the CDR3 is TGTGCCAGTAGTCACGACGGGTCCTACGAGCAGTACTTC.

This sequence joins TRBV5-1 and TRBJ1-5, with 8 bases matching TRBD1. V lost 0 bases, J lost 3 bases, and 2 bases stayed unmatched. The CDR3 has 15 amino acids. Germline V gives CDR1 SGHRS, CDR2 YFSETQ. The CDR3 bases are TGCGCCAGCAGCTTGGGACAGGGGTACAATCAGCCCCAGCATTTT. It is translated as CASSLGQGYNQPQHF.

This chain links TRBV5-5 with TRBJ2-5; D is ambiguous. The CDR3 is 13 residues long. CDR1 SGHKS and CDR2 YYEKEE come from the germline V gene (reference sequence). V lost 0 bases, J lost 1 base, and 4 bases lay in between. The CDR3 reads CASSLGFQETQYF. In DNA form, the CDR3 reads TGTGCCAGCAGCTTGGGTTTCCAAGAGACCCAGTACTTC.

Comment on this clone: Within the sample, other DNA sequences also encode this same CDR3. This chain links TRBV18 with TRBJ2-5, with D unresolved. The germline V gene has CDR1 KGHSH and CDR2 LQKENI. Trimming stripped 4 bases from V and 4 bases from J, with 7 bases between. CDR3 length equals 12 residues. The CDR3 DNA follows: TGTGCCAGCTCACGTTTAGGAGAGACCCAGTACTTC. Protein product: CASSRLGETQYF.

DNA of the CDR3: TGTGCCAGCTCAGATCGCACCGGGACAGGACGGGAGACCCAGTACTTC. It is translated as CASSDRTGTGRETQYF. This rearrangement joins TRBV18 to TRBJ2-5; the match to TRBD1 covers 8 bases. CDR1 and CDR2 from the germline V gene are KGHSH and LQKENI. V lost 5 bases to trimming and J lost 5 bases; unmatched junction nucleotides: 13. The CDR3 spans 16 residues.